One and the same sample provided the 31 T cell receptor beta chains below, sequenced in a study of a mutant IDH1 vaccine in newly diagnosed glioma. Their cognate antigens are unknown. Assay: immunoSEQ multiplex PCR; the TCRdb copy retains only in-frame clones and omits some. This table holds roughly 69,000 clones, approximately 86% found once. The time point here: week 35, safety follow-up. The study gave 300 ug of mutant IDH1 20-mer peptide per vaccine dose, with topical imiquimod. Here the sequenced sample was PBMCs, taken from a glioma patient whose treatment included an IDH1 peptide vaccine. The receptor source for this set is a man aged 25-45 years with glioma.

The chain's CDR3 is CASSEWEANTEAFF. The CDR3, as DNA: TGTGCCAGCAGTGAATGGGAAGCAAACACTGAAGCTTTCTTT. The rearrangement joins TRBV6-1 to TRBJ1-1; D not resolved. The V end was cut by 2 bases, the J end by 2 bases, with 9 bases between. The CDR3 loop spans 14 amino acids. The germline V gene has CDR1 MNHNS and CDR2 SASEGT.

In this sample, this clone turned up once. CDR3 bases: TGCGCCAGCAGCTTGGCCCTTCCTAACACCGGGGAGCTGTTTTTT. This gives the protein CASSLALPNTGELFF. V gene TRBV5-1 combines with J gene TRBJ2-2, with D uncertain. This CDR3 comprises 15 residues. V was clipped by 0 bases and J by 2 bases, with 8 bases between them. The germline V gene has CDR1 SGHRS and CDR2 YFSETQ.

V usage is TRBV4-2 and J usage is TRBJ2-5, with D maybe TRBD2 (5 bases). The CDR3 runs 14 residues. V dropped 1 base and J dropped 1 base, with 7 bases sitting between them. Germline V gene sequence: CDR1 LGHNA, CDR2 YNFKEQ. The DNA for the CDR3 is TGTGCCAGCAGCCAAGGGACTTCCCAAGAGACCCAGTACTTC. Protein sequence: CASSQGTSQETQYF.

This clone was recorded once. CDR3 protein: CASSLWAGGAEAFF. The CDR3 nucleotides are TGTGCCAGCAGCTTGTGGGCGGGGGGTGCTGAAGCTTTCTTT. The chain is built from TRBV5-8 and TRBJ1-1, with a tentative D call TRBD1 (5 bases). The CDR3 consists of 14 residues. The V end was cut by 1 base, the J end by 6 bases, with 13 bases between. CDR1 is SGHTS, CDR2 YDEGEE, per germline.

This clone turned up a few times. The chain is built from TRBV28 and TRBJ2-5, with 8 bases matching TRBD2. The V gene's germline CDR1 is MDHEN and CDR2 SYDVKM. The CDR3 consists of 16 residues. With V trimmed by 5 bases and J by 6 bases, 14 bases remained unmatched. The CDR3 sequence is CASSPGGSATRKTQYF. CDR3 coding DNA: TGTGCCAGCAGTCCGGGAGGGTCTGCCACAAGAAAGACCCAGTACTTC.

V gene TRBV6-1 combines with J gene TRBJ1-2, with D tentatively TRBD1 (6 bases). In germline, CDR1 is MNHNS, CDR2 SASEGT. There are 13 residues in the CDR3. Trimming stripped 8 bases from V and 4 bases from J, with 14 bases between. CDR3 sequence: CASSLGGPYGYTF. DNA for the CDR3: TGTGCCAGCTCCCTGGGGGGCCCCTATGGCTACACCTTC.

The CDR3 nucleotides are TGTGCCAGCAGTTACAGGCACGGTGAAAAACTGTTTTTT. Translating gives CASSYRHGEKLFF. The chain links TRBV6-6 to TRBJ1-4; the D is unclear. Trimming removed 2 bases at V and 7 bases at J, with 8 bases between. The germline gives CDR1 MNHNY, CDR2 SVGAGI (reference sequence). CDR3 length: 13 amino acids.

The chain has TRBV7-6 and TRBJ2-7; 7 bases map to TRBD1. CDR1 and CDR2 (germline): SGHVS, FNYEAQ. The CDR3 has 14 amino acids. J lost 3 bases, V lost 0 bases, and 2 bases had no gene match. CDR3 sequence reads: CASSLAGQFYEQYF. The CDR3 nucleotides are TGTGCCAGCAGCTTAGCGGGACAGTTCTACGAGCAGTACTTC.

The rearrangement uses TRBV27 and TRBJ1-3; a weak D match, TRBD1 (6 bases). V dropped 4 bases and J dropped 4 bases, with 11 bases sitting between them. This CDR3 is built from 14 residues. Germline V gene sequence: CDR1 MNHEY, CDR2 SMNVEV (reference sequence). The chain's CDR3 is CASSSRTVGNTIYF. In nucleotides, the CDR3 is TGTGCCAGCAGTTCCCGGACAGTGGGAAACACCATATATTTT.

The chain is built from TRBV6-1 and TRBJ2-2; 8 bases line up with TRBD2. CDR3 length equals 15 residues. Unmatched junction bases numbered 6, after V lost 6 bases and J lost 3 bases. Germline lookup yields CDR1 MNHNS and CDR2 SASEGT. The DNA of the CDR3 is TGTGCCAGCAGCCCCCCGGGAGGGTACACCGGGGAGCTGTTTTTT. Translating it yields CASSPPGGYTGELFF.

V and J are TRBV9 and TRBJ1-6; D may be TRBD1 (5 bases). Trimming cost V 4 bases and J 7 bases, with 12 bases left between them. The germline V gene encodes CDR1 SGDLS and CDR2 YYNGEE. The CDR3 spans 14 residues. Here the CDR3 reads CASSLGTGNSPLHF. The CDR3 DNA reads TGTGCCAGCAGCCTGGGGACGGGGAATTCACCCCTCCACTTT.

The chain carries TRBV7-9 and TRBJ1-5, with TRBD1 identical over 9 bases. Per the germline V gene, CDR1 is SEHNR and CDR2 is FQNEAQ (reference sequence). The ends lost 6 bases at V and 3 bases at J; junction bases unmatched: 12. The CDR3 extends over 17 amino acids. The DNA for the CDR3 is TGTGCCAGCAGTTCGTACGGGACAGGGACGGACAATCAGCCCCAGCATTTT. Protein product: CASSSYGTGTDNQPQHF.

This chain uses TRBV4-3 with TRBJ2-1, with D maybe TRBD2 (5 bases). Trimming pared 0 bases from V and 2 bases from J, leaving 17 bases between. The CDR3 has 18 amino acids. Germline V lookup: CDR1 LGHNA, CDR2 YSLEER. The CDR3 nucleotides are TGCGCCAGCAGCCAAGATATCACCGGGGTAGTACCCTACAATGAGCAGTTCTTC. The encoded protein is CASSQDITGVVPYNEQFF.

The V call is TRBV28, the J call TRBJ1-4; D is perhaps TRBD1 (6 bases). Germline assignment: CDR1 MDHEN and CDR2 SYDVKM. The CDR3 length is 15 residues. V was cut by 5 bases and J by 8 bases, with 18 bases left in between. In nucleotides, the CDR3 is TGTGCCAGCAGTGTAAGGGGGACGGTGGTGGAAAAACTGTTTTTT. Amino acids: CASSVRGTVVEKLFF.

The chain recombines TRBV5-1 with TRBJ2-1; no clear D. This CDR3 comprises 13 residues. Germline CDR1 and CDR2: SGHRS and YFSETQ. Trimming shortened V by 0 bases and J by 7 bases, and 8 bases separated the two germline ends. The CDR3 protein is CASSLEVRNEQFF. The CDR3 nucleotides are TGCGCCAGCAGCTTGGAGGTTCGGAATGAGCAGTTCTTC.

The CDR3 region is CASSVEDRVNEKLFF. The CDR3 nucleotides are TGTGCCAGCAGCGTAGAGGACAGAGTTAATGAAAAACTGTTTTTT. The chain is built from TRBV9 and TRBJ1-4, with D perhaps matching TRBD1 (6 bases). Germline V gene data show CDR1 as SGDLS and CDR2 as YYNGEE. The CDR3 loop spans 15 amino acids. Trimming cost V 0 bases and J 4 bases, with 10 bases left between them. Full variable domain (missing parts from reference TRBV9 and TRBJ1-4): DSGVTQTPKHLITATGQRVTLRCSPRSGDLSVYWYQQSLDQGLQFLIQYYNGEERAKGNILERFSAQQFPDLHSELNLSSLELGDSALYFCASSVEDRVNEKLFFGSGTQLSVL.

In its sample, this clone was seen once. V usage is TRBV19 and J usage is TRBJ2-1, with D unresolved. CDR3 length: 11 residues. The germline gives CDR1 LNHDA, CDR2 SQIVND (reference sequence). V was cut by 6 bases and J by 9 bases, with 9 bases left in between. CDR3 in DNA: TGTGCCAGTAGCTTAGGCCTTGAGCAGTTCTTC. Amino acid sequence: CASSLGLEQFF.

CDR3 in DNA: TGCGCCAGCAGCCAGGACAAAGCGGCTAATGAAAAACTGTTTTTT. Translated, it gives CASSQDKAANEKLFF. The gene calls are TRBV4-3 and TRBJ1-4; weak D call: TRBD1 (5 bases). Germline loops: CDR1 LGHNA, CDR2 YSLEER. V lost 3 bases and J 3 bases, leaving 11 bases between the germline ends. There are 15 residues in the CDR3.

This chain uses TRBV10-2 with TRBJ2-1, with 10 positions matching TRBD2. Germline CDR1 reads WSHSY; CDR2 reads SAAADI. There are 16 residues in the CDR3. With 6 bases clipped from V and 4 bases from J, the junction kept 9 bases outside the gene matches. CDR3 residues: CASRDPTSGFYNEQFF. CDR3 nucleotides: TGCGCCAGCAGAGATCCGACTAGCGGGTTTTACAATGAGCAGTTCTTC.

This chain links TRBV27 with TRBJ1-5; D is unresolved. With 2 bases removed from V and 7 bases from J, the gap between germline ends came to 9 bases. Germline assignment: CDR1 MNHEY and CDR2 SMNVEV (reference sequence). The CDR3 is 13 residues long. CDR3 DNA sequence: TGTGCCAGCAGTTTAAGTTTTTCACAGCCCCAGCATTTT. Translated, it gives CASSLSFSQPQHF.

The genes are TRBV5-1 and TRBJ2-1; 14 bases map to TRBD2. Germline CDR1 reads SGHRS; CDR2 reads YFSETQ. This CDR3 comprises 14 residues. J gave up 7 bases and V 9 bases, and 6 bases lay outside the gene matches. The CDR3 sequence: CATAGTSGSNEQFF. The CDR3 nucleotides read TGCGCCACCGCCGGGACTAGCGGGAGTAATGAGCAGTTCTTC.

This clone appeared a few times. V gene TRBV6-1 combines with J gene TRBJ1-5; D is perhaps TRBD1 (6 bases). Trimming took off 0 bases at V and 3 bases at J, with 9 bases between the two ends. CDR1 MNHNS and CDR2 SASEGT come from the germline V gene. The CDR3 runs 15 residues. The CDR3 nucleotides are TGTGCCAGCAGTGAAGCCAGGGGAAACAATCAGCCCCAGCATTTT. This sequence encodes CASSEARGNNQPQHF.

This clone showed up just a few times. The rearrangement links TRBV25-1 to TRBJ1-3; TRBD1 agrees at 7 bases. CDR3 length: 16 residues. The V segment lost 4 bases and the J segment 0 bases; nucleotides outside the gene matches: 6. CDR1 MGHDK and CDR2 SYGVNS come from the germline V gene. CDR3 loop: CASSGPDRDSGNTIYF. Here the CDR3 DNA reads TGTGCCAGCAGTGGGCCCGACAGGGACTCTGGAAACACCATATATTTT.

V is TRBV6-1 and J is TRBJ1-1; D gene ambiguous. CDR1 is MNHNS and CDR2 is SASEGT in the germline V gene. The CDR3 is made up of 13 amino acids. V gave up 2 bases and J gave up 2 bases, with 6 bases separating them. Written as DNA, the CDR3 is TGTGCCAGCAGTGAACGAGACAACACTGAAGCTTTCTTT. As protein: CASSERDNTEAFF.

This chain joins TRBV2 and TRBJ2-3, with 8 bases matching TRBD1. The germline gives CDR1 SNHLY, CDR2 FYNNEI. The J segment lost 4 bases and the V segment lost 2 bases, leaving 8 bases of the junction unmatched. The CDR3 consists of 16 residues. The CDR3 bases are TGTGCCAGCAGTGAACCTAGGACAGGGTTCTCAGATACGCAGTATTTT. It yields the protein CASSEPRTGFSDTQYF.

The V and J genes are TRBV29-1 and TRBJ2-1, with TRBD1 as a possible D gene (5 bases). With 6 bases removed from V and 10 bases from J, the gap between germline ends came to 13 bases. CDR3 size: 11 residues. CDR1 is SQVTM and CDR2 is ANQGSEA in the germline V gene. The CDR3 loop reads CSVLTGPEQFF. The CDR3 nucleotides are TGCAGCGTGCTTACAGGACCCGAGCAGTTCTTC.

The V gene is TRBV7-7, the J gene TRBJ2-3, with TRBD1 as a possible D gene (6 bases). The germline V gene encodes CDR1 SSHAT and CDR2 FNYEAQ (reference sequence). The CDR3 extends over 14 amino acids. Between the trimmed V and J ends, which lost 1 base and 3 bases, there was a span of 8 bases. The CDR3 region has the DNA TGTGCCAGCAGCTTAGAGGACAGTACAGATACGCAGTATTTT. Amino acid sequence: CASSLEDSTDTQYF. Together with reference TRBV7-7 and TRBJ2-3, the CDR3 gives the full variable domain: GAGVSQSPRYKVTKRGQDVTLRCDPISSHATLYWYQQALGQGPEFLTYFNYEAQPDKSGLPSDRFSAERPEGSISTLTIQRTEQRDSAMYRCASSLEDSTDTQYFGPGTRLTVL.

This chain links TRBV19 with TRBJ2-1; TRBD2 might be the D (6 bases). CDR3 length equals 17 residues. Germline values: CDR1 LNHDA, CDR2 SQIVND (reference sequence). The germline V and J ends were trimmed by 0 bases and 2 bases, with 14 bases remaining between them. DNA for the CDR3: TGTGCCAGTAGTATAGACTCCGGGGGTCTTCCCTACAATGAGCAGTTCTTC. Protein product: CASSIDSGGLPYNEQFF.

The gene calls are TRBV4-3 and TRBJ2-7; D call uncertain. CDR1 is LGHNA and CDR2 is YSLEER in the germline V gene. The CDR3 sequence is 14 residues long. Trimming removed 1 base from V and 7 bases from J, with 14 bases in between. The DNA for the CDR3 is TGCGCCAGCAGCCAAGGGGCCAATTGGGCAGAGCAGTACTTC. This encodes CASSQGANWAEQYF.

This clone was observed a single time. This chain uses TRBV7-2 with TRBJ1-1, with D possibly being TRBD1 (5 bases). Per germline, CDR1 SGHTA and CDR2 FQGNSA. The CDR3 has 14 amino acids. The V gene lost 5 bases and the J gene lost 6 bases, with 16 bases spanning the gap. As DNA, the CDR3 is TGTGCCAGCAGCGTCAGGGTTGGGAGCGCTGAAGCTTTCTTT. Encoded protein: CASSVRVGSAEAFF.

The rearrangement uses TRBV4-2 and TRBJ1-2; TRBD1 aligns across 9 bases. V shed 4 bases and J 7 bases; nucleotides not matched to a gene: 10. The CDR3 has 15 residues. Germline CDR1 reads LGHNA; CDR2 reads YNFKEQ. The CDR3 loop is CASSLGQGNPSGYTF. As DNA, the CDR3 is TGTGCCAGCAGCCTGGGACAGGGAAATCCAAGTGGCTACACCTTC.